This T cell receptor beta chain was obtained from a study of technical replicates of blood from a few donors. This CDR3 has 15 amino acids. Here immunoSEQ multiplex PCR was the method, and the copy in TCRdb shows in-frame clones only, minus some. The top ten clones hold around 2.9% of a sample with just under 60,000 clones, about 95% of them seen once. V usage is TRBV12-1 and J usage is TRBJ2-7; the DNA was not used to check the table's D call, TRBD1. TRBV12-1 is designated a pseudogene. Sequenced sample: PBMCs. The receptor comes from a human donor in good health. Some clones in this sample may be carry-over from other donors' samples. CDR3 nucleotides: TGTGCCAGCAGCTCCTCCGGGACACCCCTTGGGGAGCAGTACTTC. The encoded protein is CASSSSGTPLGEQYF.